The T cell receptor beta chain described here comes from a study of T-cell memory formation after mild COVID-19. This CDR3 comprises 13 residues. V lost 5 bases and J lost 5; bases outside the gene matches: 5. Per germline, CDR1 SGHTA and CDR2 FQGNSA. 5'RACE with constant-segment primers yielded barcoded, UMI-tagged TCR alpha and TCR beta cDNA libraries. TCRdb itself ran the 5' RACE reads through MiXCR, one entry per CDR3 protein. The sample holds some 49,000 distinct CDR3 sequences, 25% to 35% seen once. Sequencing used PBMCs or a T cell subset sorted from them (not recorded which). The TCR originated in a man aged 18 to 30 who had mild COVID-19 (a few samples of this study predate the infection). Cell type and time point are not known. The chain employs TRBV7-2 and TRBJ2-5, with TRBD2 matching over 7 bases. CDR3 region: CASSPGGEETQYF. The CDR3 nucleotides read TGTGCCAGCAGCCCGGGGGGAGAGGAGACCCAGTACTTC.